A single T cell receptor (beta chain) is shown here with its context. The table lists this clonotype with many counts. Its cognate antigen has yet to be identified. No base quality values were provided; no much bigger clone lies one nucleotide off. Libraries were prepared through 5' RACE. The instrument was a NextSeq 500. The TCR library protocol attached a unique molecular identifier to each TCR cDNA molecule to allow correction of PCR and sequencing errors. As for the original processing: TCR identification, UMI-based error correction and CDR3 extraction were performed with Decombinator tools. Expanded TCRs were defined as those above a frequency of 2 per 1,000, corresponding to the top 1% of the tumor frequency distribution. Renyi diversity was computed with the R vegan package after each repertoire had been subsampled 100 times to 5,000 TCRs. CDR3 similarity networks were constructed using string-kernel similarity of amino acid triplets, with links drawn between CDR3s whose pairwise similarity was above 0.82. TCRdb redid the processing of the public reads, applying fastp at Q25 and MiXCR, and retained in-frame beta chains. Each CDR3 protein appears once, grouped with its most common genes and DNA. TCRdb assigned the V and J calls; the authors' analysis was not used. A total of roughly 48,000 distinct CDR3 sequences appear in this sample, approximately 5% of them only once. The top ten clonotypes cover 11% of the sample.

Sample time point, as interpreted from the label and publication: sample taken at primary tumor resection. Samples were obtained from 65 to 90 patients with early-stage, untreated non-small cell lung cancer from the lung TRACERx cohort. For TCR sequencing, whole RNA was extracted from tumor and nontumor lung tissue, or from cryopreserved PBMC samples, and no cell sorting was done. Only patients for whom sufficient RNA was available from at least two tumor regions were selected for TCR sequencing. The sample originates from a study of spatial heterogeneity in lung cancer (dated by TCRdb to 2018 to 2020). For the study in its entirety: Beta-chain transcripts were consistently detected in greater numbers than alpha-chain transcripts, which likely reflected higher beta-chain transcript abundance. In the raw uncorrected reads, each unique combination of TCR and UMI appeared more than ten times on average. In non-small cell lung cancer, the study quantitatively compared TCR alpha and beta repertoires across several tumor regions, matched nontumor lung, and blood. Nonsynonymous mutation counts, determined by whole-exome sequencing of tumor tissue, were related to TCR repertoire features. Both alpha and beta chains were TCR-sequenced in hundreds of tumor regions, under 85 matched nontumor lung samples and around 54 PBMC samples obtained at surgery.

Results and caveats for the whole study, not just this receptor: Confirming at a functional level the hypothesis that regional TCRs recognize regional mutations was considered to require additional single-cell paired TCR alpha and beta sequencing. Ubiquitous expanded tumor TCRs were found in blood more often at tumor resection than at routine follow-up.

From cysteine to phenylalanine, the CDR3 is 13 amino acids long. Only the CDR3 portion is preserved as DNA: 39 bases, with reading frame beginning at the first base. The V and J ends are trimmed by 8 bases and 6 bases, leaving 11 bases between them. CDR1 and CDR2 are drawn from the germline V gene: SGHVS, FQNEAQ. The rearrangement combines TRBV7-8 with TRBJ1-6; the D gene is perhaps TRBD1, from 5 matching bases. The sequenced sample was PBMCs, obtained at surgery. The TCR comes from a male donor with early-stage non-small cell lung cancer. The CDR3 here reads CASARASNSPLHF. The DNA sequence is TGTGCCAGCGCCAGGGCCTCTAATTCACCCCTCCACTTT.